A selection of T cell receptor beta chains follows, all from one sample in a study of OX40 agonist ivuxolimab in advanced cancers. Data came from immunoSEQ multiplex PCR; TCRdb stores just in-frame clones and leaves some out. The data contain tens of thousands of clones, about 82% of them singletons. Source: CD4+ or CD8+ T cells sorted from blood, taken in a trial of the OX40 agonist ivuxolimab. These receptors originate from an adult with an advanced solid tumor such as melanoma, head and neck, liver or kidney cancer. Each CDR3 is given with its conserved first and last residue. D genes are given only for firm matches. The size of a clone is reported for some rows only, either as once, few or many, or as a class for expanded clones.

d_gene: TRBD1
v_gene: TRBV11-2
abundance: .
j_gene: TRBJ1-6
CDR3nt: TGTGCCAGCAGGAAACAGGGGGGTAATTCACCCCTCCACTTT
CDR3aa: CASRKQGGNSPLHF

d_gene: .
v_gene: TRBV2
abundance: few
j_gene: TRBJ1-2
CDR3nt: TGTGCCAGCAGTGAATGGGGGTATGGCTACACCTTC
CDR3aa: CASSEWGYGYTF

d_gene: TRBD1
v_gene: TRBV6-5
abundance: .
j_gene: TRBJ1-1
CDR3nt: TGTGCCAGCAGTTACGGGACAGGGGCTGAAGCTTTCTTT
CDR3aa: CASSYGTGAEAFF

d_gene: .
v_gene: TRBV27
abundance: .
j_gene: TRBJ2-1
CDR3nt: TGTGCCAGCTTCGATGAGATAGCGTCTGAGCAGTTCTTC
CDR3aa: CASFDEIASEQFF

d_gene: TRBD2
v_gene: TRBV7-9
abundance: .
j_gene: TRBJ2-7
CDR3nt: TGTGCCAGCAGCACAACTAGCGGGATGTACGAGCAGTACTTC
CDR3aa: CASSTTSGMYEQYF

d_gene: TRBD2
v_gene: TRBV5-1
abundance: .
j_gene: TRBJ2-3
CDR3nt: TGCGCCAGCAGCTTGGGAGCTGCGGGGGGGCTGAAGACAGATACGCAGTATTTT
CDR3aa: CASSLGAAGGLKTDTQYF

d_gene: .
v_gene: TRBV11-1
abundance: .
j_gene: TRBJ1-1
CDR3nt: TGTGCCAGCAGCTTAGCAGACGTAGCCCCAGCTTTCTTT
CDR3aa: CASSLADVAPAFF

d_gene: .
v_gene: TRBV2
abundance: .
j_gene: TRBJ2-3
CDR3nt: TGTGCCAGGCGCTTAGCGGCCCCTAGCACAGATACGCAGTATTTT
CDR3aa: CARRLAAPSTDTQYF

d_gene: .
v_gene: TRBV28
abundance: .
j_gene: TRBJ1-5
CDR3nt: TGTGCCAGCAGTTTATCCAGGGTGGGTCAGCCCCAGCATTTT
CDR3aa: CASSLSRVGQPQHF

d_gene: TRBD1
v_gene: TRBV4-1
abundance: .
j_gene: TRBJ2-5
CDR3nt: TGCGCCAGCAGCCTCTACAGGGGCGAAGAGACCCAGTACTTC
CDR3aa: CASSLYRGEETQYF

d_gene: .
v_gene: TRBV7-9
abundance: medium-sized
j_gene: TRBJ2-3
CDR3nt: TGTGCCAGCAGCTCCCTAAGTGCTTTGACAGATACGCAGTATTTT
CDR3aa: CASSSLSALTDTQYF

d_gene: .
v_gene: TRBV2
abundance: .
j_gene: TRBJ2-3
CDR3nt: TGTGCCAGCAGCAAGAGTCAGGTTAGCACAGATACGCAGTATTTT
CDR3aa: CASSKSQVSTDTQYF

d_gene: .
v_gene: TRBV4-2
abundance: once
j_gene: TRBJ2-7
CDR3nt: TGTGCCAGCAGCCAAGACTTAAGGAGCTCCTACGAGCAGTACTTC
CDR3aa: CASSQDLRSSYEQYF

d_gene: .
v_gene: TRBV5-4
abundance: .
j_gene: TRBJ2-1
CDR3nt: TGTGCCACCACGAAAGGGGGGGGATCAACCTACAATGAGCAGTTCTTC
CDR3aa: CATTKGGGSTYNEQFF

d_gene: TRBD2
v_gene: TRBV11-2
abundance: .
j_gene: TRBJ2-7
CDR3nt: TGTGCCAGCAGCCAGCAAGGAGCGGGGGGGCACTACGAGCAGTACTTC
CDR3aa: CASSQQGAGGHYEQYF

d_gene: .
v_gene: TRBV10-3
abundance: .
j_gene: TRBJ2-7
CDR3nt: TGTGCCATCAGTGTACCCGGGTCCAACTACGAGCAGTACTTC
CDR3aa: CAISVPGSNYEQYF

d_gene: TRBD2
v_gene: TRBV2
abundance: once
j_gene: TRBJ2-1
CDR3nt: TGTGCCAGCAGTGCCTCCCGGGACTATTACAATGAGCAGTTCTTC
CDR3aa: CASSASRDYYNEQFF

d_gene: .
v_gene: TRBV6-5
abundance: once
j_gene: TRBJ2-7
CDR3nt: TGTGCCAGCAGTTATAAGGGCAGATCCTACGAGCAGTACTTC
CDR3aa: CASSYKGRSYEQYF

d_gene: .
v_gene: TRBV11-2
abundance: .
j_gene: TRBJ1-2
CDR3nt: TGTGCCAGCAGCTCAAGACAATTAGACAGCCGGGATGGCTACACCTTC
CDR3aa: CASSSRQLDSRDGYTF

d_gene: .
v_gene: TRBV6-1
abundance: .
j_gene: TRBJ2-7
CDR3nt: TGTGCCAGCAGTGCCGGGAACCACTACGAGCAGTACTTC
CDR3aa: CASSAGNHYEQYF

d_gene: .
v_gene: TRBV2
abundance: .
j_gene: TRBJ1-6
CDR3nt: TGTGCCAGCAGTGAAAGGTCACCCCTCCACTTT
CDR3aa: CASSERSPLHF

d_gene: .
v_gene: TRBV4-3
abundance: .
j_gene: TRBJ1-2
CDR3nt: TGCGCCAGCAGCCCACAAAGACACTCGAACTATGGCTACACCTTC
CDR3aa: CASSPQRHSNYGYTF

d_gene: .
v_gene: TRBV10-3
abundance: .
j_gene: TRBJ1-2
CDR3nt: TGTGCCATCAGCCCCGGGACAACCTATGGCTACACCTTC
CDR3aa: CAISPGTTYGYTF